The T cell receptor (beta chain) described here comes from a study of beta chain features in type 1 diabetes. Study observations and caveats: Fewer insertions but more deletions were seen at VDJ junctions in type 1 diabetes patients.

Concerning this clone itself: The antigen is unknown.

The CDR3 is 13 residues long. The V gene end was trimmed by 1 base and the J gene end by 9 bases; junction bases not matched to a gene: 4. Germline-derived CDR1 and CDR2 are SGDLS and YYNGEE. The entirety of the isolated RNA underwent reverse transcription, so expressed TCRB transcripts were sequenced. Clones were sequenced by immunoSEQ multiplex PCR, and TCRdb holds only the in-frame ones, with some missing. The table includes about half a million clones, 9.5% to 12% detected once. This receptor was obtained from a woman aged 18 to 35 in good health. This chain uses TRBV9 with TRBJ2-1; 7 nucleotides align to TRBD2. Specimen: naive CD4+ T cells from blood. The CDR3 DNA sequence: TGTGCCAGCAGCGTACTGGGGGGGAGTGAGCAGTTCTTC. It yields the protein CASSVLGGSEQFF.